This T cell receptor beta chain comes out of a study of beta chain features in type 1 diabetes. Study-level findings and limits: Naive, central memory and regulatory TCRB repertoires appeared more similar among patients than healthy donors.

Notes on this clone: The antigen is not known.

Sequencing targeted expressed TCRB transcripts, as all isolated RNA had been reverse transcribed. Assay used: immunoSEQ multiplex PCR; TCRdb lists only in-frame clones, some missing. The sample lists some 410,000 clones, over 11% seen once, with 0.03% to 0.04% in the top ten. Sorting of CD4+ naive, central memory, regulatory and stem cell-like memory cells was performed via CD45RO/CCR7/CD25/CD127/CD95/CD27. This clonotype originated in a man younger than 45 in good health. The specimen was naive CD4+ T cells from blood.

The CDR3 sequence is CASSFVIGQSYEQYF. Written as DNA, the CDR3 is TGTGCCAGCAGTTTTGTGATTGGCCAGTCCTACGAGCAGTACTTC. The rearrangement joins TRBV6-1 to TRBJ2-7; D is ambiguous. Germline CDR1 reads MNHNS; CDR2 reads SASEGT. Trimming shortened V by 5 bases and J by 1 base, and 15 bases separated the two germline ends. This CDR3 comprises 15 residues.